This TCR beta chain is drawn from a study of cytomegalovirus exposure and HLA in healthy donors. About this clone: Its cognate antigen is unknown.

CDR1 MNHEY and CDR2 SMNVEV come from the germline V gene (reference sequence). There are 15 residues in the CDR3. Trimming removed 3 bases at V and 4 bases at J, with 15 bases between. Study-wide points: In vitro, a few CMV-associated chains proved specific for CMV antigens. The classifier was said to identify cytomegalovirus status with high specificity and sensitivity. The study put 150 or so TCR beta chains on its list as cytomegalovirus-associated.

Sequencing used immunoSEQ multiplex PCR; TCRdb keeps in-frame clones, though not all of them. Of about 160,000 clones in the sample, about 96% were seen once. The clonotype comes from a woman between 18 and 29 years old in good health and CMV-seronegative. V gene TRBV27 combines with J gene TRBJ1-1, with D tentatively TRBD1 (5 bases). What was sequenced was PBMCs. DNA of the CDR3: TGTGCCAGCAGTTTTGTCGGGGCGCGGGGCACTGAAGCTTTCTTT. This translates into CASSFVGARGTEAFF.